The clone carrying this TCR beta chain was observed a few times. The record originates from a study of OX40 agonist ivuxolimab in advanced cancers. The wider study: Every patient in dose escalation had hepatocellular carcinoma, melanoma, renal cell or head and neck cancer.

The germline gives CDR1 SGHKS, CDR2 YYEKEE (reference sequence). The CDR3 has 15 residues. J was trimmed by 7 bases and V by 5 bases; bases with no gene match: 6. Sequencing was performed with immunoSEQ multiplex PCR; in TCRdb, only in-frame clones are kept and a portion is missing. This repertoire shows some 80,000 clones, roughly 82% found once; its top ten account for 6.5% to 7.5%. The sample here was CD4+ or CD8+ T cells sorted from blood, taken in a trial of the OX40 agonist ivuxolimab. This clonotype was sampled from an adult with an advanced solid tumor such as melanoma, head and neck, liver or kidney cancer. The genes are TRBV5-5 and TRBJ1-6; 10 bases are shared with TRBD1. CDR3 sequence: CASRTGGQGNSPLHF. The CDR3 DNA follows: TGTGCCAGCAGAACTGGGGGACAGGGGAATTCACCCCTCCACTTT.